These 24 T cell receptor beta chains originate from one sample sequenced in a study of blood T cell repertoires in COVID-19. Profiling relied on immunoSEQ multiplex PCR, and the TCRdb table lists in-frame clones only, not all of them. Of about 200,000 clones listed, roughly 90% are singletons. The material sequenced was peripheral blood. These receptors came from a middle-aged woman with acute or convalescent COVID-19.

The chain recombines TRBV7-6 with TRBJ2-7, with 9 bases that match TRBD1. Trimming removed 3 bases from V and 3 bases from J; junction bases left unmatched: 6. CDR3 size: 15 residues. Per the germline V gene, CDR1 is SGHVS and CDR2 is FNYEAQ. This CDR3 reads CASSLGTGPLYEQYV. The CDR3 region has the DNA TGTGCCAGCAGCTTGGGGACAGGGCCCCTCTACGAGCAGTACGTC.

As for this clone: The junction and the germline gene differ at one end; a read error may be behind it. The CDR3 DNA reads TGTGCCAGTAGTATAATTGCAGGGGGCATTTTGAAGACTGAAGCTTTCTTT. Translating it yields CASSIIAGGILKTEAFF. The chain carries TRBV19 and TRBJ1-1; 8 nucleotides match TRBD1. Germline V gives CDR1 LNHDA, CDR2 SQIVND (reference sequence). CDR3 length equals 17 residues.

The chain recombines TRBV12-3 or TRBV12-4 with TRBJ1-2; 10 positions match TRBD1. V lost 5 bases, J lost 8 bases, and 5 bases stayed unmatched. The CDR3 has 13 residues. CDR3 amino acids: CASSRQGAWGYTF. The CDR3 DNA is TGTGCCAGCAGTCGACAGGGGGCTTGGGGCTACACCTTC.

Comment on this clone: Relative to the germline gene, one junction end is altered; a read error may explain this. J is TRBJ2-3 and V is TRBV7-8, with D uncertain. Germline V lookup: CDR1 SGHVS, CDR2 FQNEAQ. CDR3 size: 15 residues. Here the CDR3 DNA reads TGTGCCGGCAGCTTAGGGTTAAAAGCCACAGATACGCAGTATTTT. Encoded protein: CAGSLGLKATDTQYF.

This chain joins TRBV5-1 and TRBJ2-5; TRBD2 agrees at 10 bases. V shed 3 bases and J 5 bases; nucleotides not matched to a gene: 10. This CDR3 comprises 16 residues. Germline V CDR1 and CDR2: SGHRS, YFSETQ. CDR3 protein: CASSSGSSGGIETQYF. Here the CDR3 DNA reads TGCGCCAGCAGCTCCGGTTCTAGCGGGGGAATTGAGACCCAGTACTTC.

This rearrangement joins TRBV2 to TRBJ1-5; D is undetermined. The ends were cut back, 4 bases at V and 1 base at J, with 11 bases in the middle. The CDR3 loop spans 15 amino acids. Germline CDR1 reads SNHLY; CDR2 reads FYNNEI. CDR3 in amino acids: CASSANSLSNQPQHF. As DNA, the CDR3 is TGTGCCAGCAGTGCTAACAGTTTGAGCAATCAGCCCCAGCATTTT.

CDR3 amino acids: CASSASVTGYSPLHF. As DNA, the CDR3 is TGTGCCAGCAGTGCAAGCGTGACAGGGTATTCACCCCTCCACTTT. The rearrangement joins TRBV27 to TRBJ1-6; 7 nucleotides agree with TRBD1. J gave up 8 bases and V 5 bases, and 9 bases lay outside the gene matches. Germline V gives CDR1 MNHEY, CDR2 SMNVEV (reference sequence). The CDR3 is made up of 15 amino acids.

About this clone: One end of the junction varies from germline; a read error may be responsible. The chain couples TRBV27 to TRBJ2-1, with TRBD1 as a possible D gene (6 bases). CDR1 is MNHEY and CDR2 is SMNVEV in the germline V gene (reference sequence). The CDR3 is made up of 12 amino acids. This CDR3 is CASSLLRTELIF. CDR3 DNA sequence: TGTGCCAGCAGTTTATTACGGACAGAACTGATCTTC.

This clone was detected only a few times. The chain recombines TRBV7-8 with TRBJ2-4; 10 bases align to TRBD1. The CDR3 sequence is 16 residues long. The ends lost 1 base at V and 6 bases at J; junction bases unmatched: 6. CDR1 and CDR2 from the germline V gene are SGHVS and FQNEAQ. This CDR3 reads CASSLEGTGVPNIQYF. The CDR3 nucleotides read TGTGCCAGCAGCTTAGAGGGGACAGGGGTTCCAAACATTCAGTACTTC.

The sample holds a few counts of this clone. The chain joins TRBV19 to TRBJ1-4; D unclear. This CDR3 comprises 15 residues. The V and J ends lost 1 base and 0 bases respectively, with 6 bases between them. Per the germline V gene, CDR1 is LNHDA and CDR2 is SQIVND (reference sequence). DNA of the CDR3: TGTGCCAGTAGTATAGGCGGAGCAACTAATGAAAAACTGTTTTTT. It specifies CASSIGGATNEKLFF.

The genes are TRBV9 and TRBJ2-3, with 7 positions matching TRBD2. The CDR3 spans 18 residues. Per germline, CDR1 SGDLS and CDR2 YYNGEE. Trimming took 0 bases from V and 0 from J; bases not matched to a gene: 10. The DNA for the CDR3 is TGTGCCAGCAGCGTAGGCCAGGGACTACAGATTAGCACAGATACGCAGTATTTT. Translation gives CASSVGQGLQISTDTQYF.

In the case of this clone: One junction end disagrees with the germline gene, perhaps due to a read error. J is TRBJ2-2 and V is TRBV4-1; 8 nucleotides line up with TRBD1. Germline V gene data show CDR1 as MGHRA and CDR2 as YSYEKL. The CDR3 runs 16 residues. CDR3 nucleotides: TGCGCCAGCAGCCAAGAACGGACAGGGAACGCCGGGGAGCTGTTTTTT. Residues: CASSQERTGNAGELFF.

The chain carries TRBV4-1 and TRBJ2-7, with 7 bases that match TRBD2. The CDR3 totals 16 residues. V shed 0 bases and J 0 bases; nucleotides not matched to a gene: 5. CDR1 and CDR2 from the germline V gene are MGHRA and YSYEKL. This CDR3 reads CASSQDVGGSSYEQYV. CDR3 in DNA: TGCGCCAGCAGCCAAGATGTCGGGGGGAGCTCCTACGAGCAGTACGTC.

The V and J genes are TRBV19 and TRBJ1-4; 9 positions agree with TRBD1. Germline assignment: CDR1 LNHDA and CDR2 SQIVND (reference sequence). This CDR3 is 15 amino acids long. V lost 9 bases and J lost 8; bases outside the gene matches: 13. The CDR3 region is CARSSSGTGKEKLFF. CDR3 coding DNA: TGTGCCAGATCCTCCTCCGGGACAGGGAAAGAAAAACTGTTTTTT.

This chain uses TRBV6-6 with TRBJ1-1; D perhaps matches TRBD1 (6 bases). The germline CDR1 and CDR2 sequences are MNHNY and SVGAGI (reference sequence). There are 14 residues in the CDR3. The V end lost 6 bases, the J end lost 4 bases, and 15 bases lay between the germline ends. The CDR3 DNA is TGTGCCAGCAGGATATCAGGGGAGAGCACTGAAGCTTTCTTT. Residues: CASRISGESTEAFF.

The CDR3, as DNA: TGTGCTAGTGGTTTGGTACTGGGGCCCGGGACAGGGGACTATGGCTACACCTTC. This translates into CASGLVLGPGTGDYGYTF. The chain has TRBV12-5 and TRBJ1-2; 10 bases are a match to TRBD1. The CDR3 sequence is 18 residues long. Germline V gene lookup returns CDR1 LGHNT and CDR2 FRNRAP. With V trimmed by 0 bases and J by 3 bases, 10 bases remained unmatched.

The V and J genes are TRBV27 and TRBJ1-1; the D is unclear. The CDR3 is 13 amino acids. V was shortened by 3 bases and J by 6 bases, with 11 bases between the two germline ends. Germline V CDR1 and CDR2: MNHEY, SMNVEV (reference sequence). DNA of the CDR3: TGTGCCAGCAGTTTTAGGAGATTCGCTGAAGCTTTCTTT. Protein: CASSFRRFAEAFF.

The V gene is TRBV3-1 (or the pseudogene TRBV3-2), the J gene TRBJ2-3, with D uncertain. V was trimmed by 0 bases and J by 8 bases, leaving 6 bases between them. CDR3 length: 12 amino acids. CDR1 is LGHDT and CDR2 is YNNKEL in the germline V gene (reference sequence). In nucleotides, the CDR3 is TGTGCCAGCAGCCAAGATCACGGTACGCAGTATTTT. Its translation: CASSQDHGTQYF.

The chain combines TRBV3-1 (or the pseudogene TRBV3-2) with TRBJ1-2; D is perhaps TRBD1 (5 bases). This CDR3 region has 16 residues. V lost 5 bases and J 6 bases, leaving 22 bases between the germline ends. Germline lookup yields CDR1 LGHDT and CDR2 YNNKEL (reference sequence). CDR3 sequence (DNA): TGTGCCAGCAGCTATCGCGGGGCAGCCCCACGGGATGGCTACACCTTC. Encoded protein: CASSYRGAAPRDGYTF.

The rearrangement links TRBV11-2 to TRBJ2-1; possible D gene TRBD2, 6 bases. The CDR3 contains 11 residues. V lost 5 bases, J lost 7 bases, and 6 bases lay in between. Germline CDR1 is SGHAT and CDR2 is FQNNGV. The CDR3 protein is CASSRGNEQFF. The CDR3 DNA reads TGTGCCAGCAGCCGGGGGAATGAGCAGTTCTTC.

The CDR3 region has the DNA TGTGCCAGCAGCCAAGATTACAGGGTTAATGGCTACACCTTC. This codes for CASSQDYRVNGYTF. This rearrangement joins TRBV3-1 (or the pseudogene TRBV3-2) to TRBJ1-2, with TRBD1 as a possible D gene (6 bases). The V and J ends lost 0 bases and 6 bases respectively, with 11 bases between them. This CDR3 spans 14 amino acids. CDR1 is LGHDT and CDR2 is YNNKEL in the germline V gene (reference sequence).

The chain combines TRBV5-4 with TRBJ2-5, with TRBD1 identical over 9 bases. The V gene's germline CDR1 is SGHNT and CDR2 YYREEE (reference sequence). The CDR3 length is 16 residues. The ends lost 4 bases at V and 4 bases at J; junction bases unmatched: 11. CDR3 DNA: TGTGCCAGCAGCGGTGGGACAGGGTTTTTTTTAGAGACCCAGTACTTC. This encodes CASSGGTGFFLETQYF.

The chain uses TRBV5-1 and TRBJ2-1; D might be TRBD1 (6 bases). There are 15 residues in the CDR3. V lost 0 bases, J lost 2 bases, and 9 bases lay in between. Per the germline V gene, CDR1 is SGHRS and CDR2 is YFSETQ. DNA of the CDR3: TGCGCCAGCAGCTTGGCCAGGGGCACCTACAATGAGCAGTTCTTC. This codes for CASSLARGTYNEQFF.

The genes are TRBV6-6 and TRBJ1-4, with a tentative D call TRBD1 (6 bases). In germline, CDR1 is MNHNY, CDR2 SVGAGI (reference sequence). CDR3 length equals 11 residues. Deletions cut 5 bases from V and 8 bases from J, with 6 bases between. CDR3 protein: CASSQGEKLFF. CDR3 DNA: TGTGCCAGCAGTCAGGGGGAAAAACTGTTTTTT.